Sequencing of this T cell receptor (beta chain) was carried out in a study of cytomegalovirus exposure and HLA in healthy donors. Findings and caveats of the study: Among immune exposure information, only CMV serostatus was available. In vitro data verified a few CMV-associated chains as specific for CMV antigens. Reportedly, TCR beta sequences accurately predicted HLA-A and HLA-B alleles in most subjects.

PCR primers comprised 60 Vbeta and 13 Jbeta primers. Generated by immunoSEQ multiplex PCR, the TCRdb table keeps only in-frame clones and is missing some. In the table there are approximately 150,000 clones, more than 80% of which are singletons. Remarks on this clone: As yet, its antigen is unknown.

V was clipped by 4 bases and J by 0 bases; unmatched bases: 11. CDR3 length: 19 residues. Germline V gives CDR1 MDHEN, CDR2 SYDVKM. The sequenced sample was PBMCs. The chain links TRBV28 to TRBJ1-6, with TRBD1 matching 8 bases. This sequence was found in a woman in her thirties or forties in good health and CMV-seropositive. DNA of the CDR3: TGTGCCAGCAGTTCGAGCCTCGGACAGGGTAACTCCTATAATTCACCCCTCCACTTT. It yields the protein CASSSSLGQGNSYNSPLHF. Filled out from reference TRBV28 and TRBJ1-6, the complete variable domain reads DVKVTQSSRYLVKRTGEKVFLECVQDMDHENMFWYRQDPGLGLRLIYFSYDVKMKEKGDIPEGYSVSREKKERFSLILESASTNQTSMYLCASSSSLGQGNSYNSPLHFGNGTRLTVT.